Shown below are 14 T cell receptor beta chains from a single sample sequenced in a study of cytomegalovirus exposure and HLA in healthy donors. The repertoire was sequenced with immunoSEQ multiplex PCR; TCRdb's copy has only in-frame clones and lacks some. The sample contains some 120,000 clones, about 96% of which appear only once. The source material was PBMCs. The receptors come from a man younger than 30 in good health and CMV-seronegative.

Here the CDR3 DNA reads TGTGCCAGCAGCACCAACCTCGGGACAGTTATCTACGAGCAGTACTTC. Amino acid sequence: CASSTNLGTVIYEQYF. This sequence joins TRBV21-1 and TRBJ2-7; the D call TRBD1 from the table was never checked on the DNA. TRBV21-1 is classified as a pseudogene. The CDR3 consists of 16 residues.

J is TRBJ2-3 and V is TRBV6-5; 7 positions agree with TRBD1. This CDR3 region has 15 residues. Trimming removed 5 bases from V and 4 bases from J; junction bases left unmatched: 9. Looked up from germline, CDR1 is MNHEY and CDR2 is SVGAGI. CDR3 coding DNA: TGTGCCAGCAGTGGTACAGGGGATATAGCAGATACGCAGTATTTT. Translated, it gives CASSGTGDIADTQYF.

This clone was detected once. The CDR3 reads CASSPRGDSPVTDTQYF. CDR3 nucleotides: TGTGCCAGCAGCCCGCGAGGGGACAGCCCAGTCACAGATACGCAGTATTTT. The rearrangement uses TRBV7-6 and TRBJ2-3; 7 bases agree with TRBD1. The J segment lost 2 bases and the V segment lost 5 bases, leaving 13 bases of the junction unmatched. The CDR3 has 17 residues. CDR1 and CDR2 from the germline V gene are SGHVS and FNYEAQ.

The chain combines TRBV6-5 with TRBJ2-7; no reliable D call. Germline-derived CDR1 and CDR2 are MNHEY and SVGAGI. This CDR3 comprises 14 residues. V was clipped by 6 bases and J by 0 bases, with 12 bases between them. The chain's CDR3 is CASSPRHLSYEQYF. CDR3 in DNA: TGTGCCAGCAGCCCCAGACACCTCTCCTACGAGCAGTACTTC.

The CDR3 coding sequence is TGTGCCAGCAGCTTGGGGAGAGCTTCCTCTGGAAACACCATATATTTT. Amino acid sequence: CASSLGRASSGNTIYF. V gene TRBV5-8 combines with J gene TRBJ1-3; D remains ambiguous. Germline lookup yields CDR1 SGHTS and CDR2 YDEGEE. Trimming took 0 bases from V and 0 from J, leaving 10 bases between them. The CDR3 spans 16 residues.

This clone was observed once. The J gene is TRBJ1-1, the V gene TRBV11-3; TRBD1 aligns across 7 bases. CDR3 size: 14 residues. Trimming cost V 1 base and J 5 bases; bases outside gene matches: 4. The V gene's germline CDR1 is SGHNT and CDR2 YENEEA. The CDR3 loop reads CASSLGQGYTEAFF. Written as DNA, the CDR3 is TGTGCCAGCAGCTTAGGACAGGGATATACTGAAGCTTTCTTT.

The chain carries TRBV11-2 and TRBJ2-3; 9 nucleotides agree with TRBD2. This CDR3 has 17 residues. J lost 4 bases, V lost 0 bases, and 8 bases had no gene match. Germline CDR1 SGHAT, CDR2 FQNNGV. This chain's CDR3 is CASSLDRLAGRADTQYF. CDR3 in DNA: TGTGCCAGCAGCTTAGATCGGCTAGCGGGAAGGGCAGATACGCAGTATTTT.

This chain connects TRBV19 to TRBJ1-2, with 7 bases identical to TRBD1. The trim removed 8 bases at V and 5 bases at J, leaving 14 bases unmatched. CDR3 length equals 15 residues. Germline V gives CDR1 LNHDA, CDR2 SQIVND (reference sequence). Written as DNA, the CDR3 is TGTGCCAGTTCCAATGACAGGGCGGCCCAATATGGCTACACCTTC. This codes for CASSNDRAAQYGYTF. Full variable domain (remainder filled in from reference TRBV19 and TRBJ1-2): DGGITQSPKYLFRKEGQNVTLSCEQNLNHDAMYWYRQDPGQGLRLIYYSQIVNDFQKGDIAEGYSVSREKKESFPLTVTSAQKNPTAFYLCASSNDRAAQYGYTFGSGTRLTVV.

The chain employs TRBV11-1 and TRBJ2-7; D possibly corresponds to TRBD2 (5 bases). V lost 5 bases, J lost 3 bases, and 17 bases lay in between. In germline, CDR1 is SGHAT, CDR2 FQDESV (reference sequence). The length of the CDR3 is 15 residues. DNA for the CDR3: TGTGCCAGCAGCCCTGGACTGACCACTTTCTACGAGCAGTACTTC. Translating it yields CASSPGLTTFYEQYF.

The chain recombines TRBV30 with TRBJ1-2, with TRBD1 as a possible D gene (5 bases). Trimming took off 2 bases at V and 1 base at J, with 14 bases between the two ends. Germline CDR1 GTSNPN, CDR2 SVGIG (reference sequence). The CDR3 length is 15 residues. CDR3 sequence reads: CAWSSWGGFNYGYTF. The CDR3 DNA is TGTGCCTGGAGTAGCTGGGGGGGATTTAACTATGGCTACACCTTC.

The chain combines TRBV5-4 with TRBJ1-2; D unresolved. The CDR3 consists of 16 residues. Germline V gene data show CDR1 as SGHNT and CDR2 as YYREEE (reference sequence). V gave up 0 bases and J gave up 6 bases, with 18 bases separating them. The CDR3 DNA follows: TGTGCCAGCAGCTTGGAGGATAACAGTTTGATAGATGGCTACACCTTC. Protein product: CASSLEDNSLIDGYTF.

The J gene is TRBJ1-1, the V gene TRBV7-8; no clear D gene. The CDR3 contains 13 residues. Trimming cost V 8 bases and J 2 bases, with 12 bases left between them. Per germline, CDR1 SGHVS and CDR2 FQNEAQ. The CDR3 loop reads CASRYLTNTEAFF. The CDR3 nucleotides read TGTGCCAGCCGTTACCTCACTAACACTGAAGCTTTCTTT. Full variable domain (missing parts from reference TRBV7-8 and TRBJ1-1): GAGVSQSPRYKVAKRGQDVALRCDPISGHVSLFWYQQALGQGPEFLTYFQNEAQLDKSGLPSDRFFAERPEGSVSTLKIQRTQQEDSAVYLCASRYLTNTEAFFGQGTRLTVV.

The V and J genes are TRBV21-1 and TRBJ1-1; the D call TRBD1 from the table was never checked on the DNA. TRBV21-1 has pseudogene status. This CDR3 comprises 15 residues. The CDR3 region has the DNA TGTGCCAGCAGCAAAGGGGGGGACAGGACGACTGAAGCTTTCTTT. As protein: CASSKGGDRTTEAFF.

This rearrangement joins TRBV7-9 to TRBJ2-5; 7 nucleotides line up with TRBD1. Germline assignment: CDR1 SEHNR and CDR2 FQNEAQ (reference sequence). The CDR3 has 14 residues. Germline trimming cut 1 base from V and 4 bases from J; bases unmatched to any gene: 3. The CDR3 loop is CASSLGRGIETQYF. The CDR3 DNA reads as TGTGCCAGCAGCTTAGGCAGGGGGATAGAGACCCAGTACTTC.